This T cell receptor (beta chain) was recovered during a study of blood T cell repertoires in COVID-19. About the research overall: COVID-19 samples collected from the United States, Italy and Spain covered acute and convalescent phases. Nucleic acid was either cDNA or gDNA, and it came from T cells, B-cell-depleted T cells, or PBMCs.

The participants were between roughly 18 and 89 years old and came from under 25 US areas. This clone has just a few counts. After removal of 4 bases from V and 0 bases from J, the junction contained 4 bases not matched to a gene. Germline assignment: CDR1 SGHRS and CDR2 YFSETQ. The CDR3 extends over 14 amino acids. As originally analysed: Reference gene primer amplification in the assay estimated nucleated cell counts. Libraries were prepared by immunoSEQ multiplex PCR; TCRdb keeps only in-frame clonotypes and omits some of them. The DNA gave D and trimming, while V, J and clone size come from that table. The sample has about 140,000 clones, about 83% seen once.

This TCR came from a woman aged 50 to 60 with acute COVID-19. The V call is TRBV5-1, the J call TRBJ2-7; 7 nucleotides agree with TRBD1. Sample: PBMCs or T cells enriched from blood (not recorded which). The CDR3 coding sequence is TGCGCCAGCAGCCAAGGGACAGCCTCCTACGAGCAGTACTTC. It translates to CASSQGTASYEQYF.